Shown below are 28 T cell receptor beta chains from a single sample sequenced in a study of blood T cell repertoires in COVID-19 (dated by TCRdb to the early 2020s). Receptor libraries were prepared by the immunoSEQ multiplex PCR assay. Drawn from immuneACCESS, this table holds only the in-frame rearrangements with V and J called that TCRdb kept. Clones are partly lost; checked studies trace under half to an unresolved V gene and leave the rest unexplained. The sample data list a few hundred thousand clones, and about 89% of these were observed just once. Over 4% of the sample belongs to the ten largest clones. The sequenced sample was PBMCs or T cells enriched from blood (not recorded which). These receptor sequences come from a woman aged 30 to 39 who had recovered from COVID-19.

V and J are TRBV27 and TRBJ1-1; tentatively, D is TRBD1 (5 bases). Germline assignment: CDR1 MNHEY and CDR2 SMNVEV (reference sequence). This CDR3 is built from 15 residues. Trimming removed 4 bases from V and 1 base from J, with 13 bases in between. The CDR3 DNA sequence: TGTGCCAGCAGTTATGGACACCTGAGGAACACTGAAGCTTTCTTT. Its translation: CASSYGHLRNTEAFF.

The CDR3 region is CSVDSLGTGGSRSPLHF. CDR3 nucleotide sequence: TGCAGCGTTGATAGTTTAGGGACAGGGGGCTCAAGATCACCCCTCCACTTT. The chain has TRBV29-1 and TRBJ1-6, with 12 bases fitting TRBD1. J lost 10 bases, V lost 3 bases, and 13 bases had no gene match. This CDR3 contains 17 residues. Looked up from germline, CDR1 is SQVTM and CDR2 is ANQGSEA.

The chain is built from TRBV11-2 and TRBJ2-7, with TRBD1 matching over 9 bases. The junction had 7 bases not matched to a gene; V was cut back by 2 bases and J by 5 bases. There are 15 residues in the CDR3. Per the germline V gene, CDR1 is SGHAT and CDR2 is FQNNGV. The CDR3 loop is CASSLTGQGLNEQYF. DNA for the CDR3: TGTGCCAGCAGCTTAACGGGACAGGGACTTAACGAGCAGTACTTC.

The rearrangement uses TRBV27 and TRBJ1-1, with 10 bases that match TRBD1. After removal of 7 bases from V and 6 bases from J, the junction contained 5 bases not matched to a gene. This CDR3 is 13 amino acids long. Germline V CDR1 and CDR2: MNHEY, SMNVEV (reference sequence). CDR3 nucleotide sequence: TGTGCCAGCACGGGACAGGGGCAGCCTGAAGCTTTCTTT. Its translation: CASTGQGQPEAFF.

The chain is built from TRBV5-1 and TRBJ1-4, with TRBD1 matching over 7 bases. With V trimmed by 4 bases and J by 4 bases, 7 bases remained unmatched. Germline lookup yields CDR1 SGHRS and CDR2 YFSETQ. CDR3 size: 15 residues. This chain's CDR3 is CASSITGEDNEKLFF. The CDR3 DNA reads as TGCGCCAGCAGCATCACAGGGGAAGATAATGAAAAACTGTTTTTT.

This rearrangement joins TRBV7-9 to TRBJ1-5, with 9 nucleotides matching TRBD1. The V gene end was trimmed by 5 bases and the J gene end by 5 bases; junction bases not matched to a gene: 4. This CDR3 has 14 residues. Looked up from germline, CDR1 is SEHNR and CDR2 is FQNEAQ (reference sequence). CDR3 amino acids: CASSRDRAYQPQHF. The CDR3 DNA is TGTGCCAGCAGCCGGGACAGGGCTTATCAGCCCCAGCATTTT.

The chain carries TRBV5-1 and TRBJ1-1; D perhaps matches TRBD1 (5 bases). V was shortened by 0 bases and J by 4 bases, with 10 bases between the two germline ends. The CDR3 contains 14 residues. From germline, CDR1 is SGHRS and CDR2 YFSETQ. As DNA, the CDR3 is TGCGCCAGCAGCTTGGCGGGGGAGATCACTGAAGCTTTCTTT. As protein: CASSLAGEITEAFF.

This chain connects TRBV7-2 to TRBJ2-7, with D possibly matching TRBD2 (5 bases). The germline V gene encodes CDR1 SGHTA and CDR2 FQGNSA. The V end was cut by 6 bases, the J end by 7 bases, with 22 bases between. The CDR3 has 15 residues. As DNA, the CDR3 is TGTGCCAGCAGTTCCCGATTAGGTGGTGGCGGGGAGCAGTACTTC. Translating gives CASSSRLGGGGEQYF.

This chain connects TRBV7-9 to TRBJ2-1; 13 nucleotides match TRBD2. Germline CDR1 SEHNR, CDR2 FQNEAQ (reference sequence). Trimming took 4 bases from V and 0 from J; bases not matched to a gene: 9. The CDR3 is 19 residues long. The CDR3 bases are TGTGCCAGCAGCTGGACTAGCGGGAGACAAGAGAGCTCCTACAATGAGCAGTTCTTC. Translated: CASSWTSGRQESSYNEQFF.

The V and J genes are TRBV10-1 and TRBJ2-1; TRBD2 matches at 12 bases. The V gene end was trimmed by 11 bases and the J gene end by 3 bases; junction bases not matched to a gene: 14. In germline, CDR1 is WNHNN, CDR2 SYGVQD (reference sequence). The CDR3 spans 17 residues. CDR3 nucleotide sequence: TGCGCCGGTGAGGGACTAGCGGGTTGTATACTCTACAATGAGCAGTTCTTC. Protein sequence: CAGEGLAGCILYNEQFF.

The table lists this clone with a few counts. V usage is TRBV7-2 and J usage is TRBJ1-6; maybe TRBD1 (5 bases). This CDR3 has 12 amino acids. CDR1 and CDR2 (germline): SGHTA, FQGNSA. The V gene lost 10 bases and the J gene lost 4 bases, with 8 bases spanning the gap. The CDR3 DNA follows: TGTGCCACGGGGGATTATAATTCACCCCTCCACTTT. Its protein is CATGDYNSPLHF.

V and J are TRBV19 and TRBJ2-1; no definite D call. Germline V gene sequence: CDR1 LNHDA, CDR2 SQIVND (reference sequence). V was cut by 3 bases and J by 15 bases, with 12 bases left in between. The CDR3 loop spans 11 amino acids. This CDR3 is CASSMDRAWFF. In DNA, the CDR3 is TGTGCCAGTAGTATGGATCGAGCGTGGTTCTTC.

A few counts support this clone. V and J are TRBV27 and TRBJ1-1; maybe TRBD1 (5 bases). V was clipped by 2 bases and J by 4 bases, with 14 bases between them. Germline V gene data show CDR1 as MNHEY and CDR2 as SMNVEV (reference sequence). There are 15 residues in the CDR3. CDR3 sequence (DNA): TGTGCCAGCAGTTTAGGGTGGAGGGGAATCACTGAAGCTTTCTTT. Its translation is CASSLGWRGITEAFF.

V is TRBV4-2 and J is TRBJ1-5; 10 nucleotides line up with TRBD1. Germline V CDR1 and CDR2: LGHNA, YNFKEQ. The length of the CDR3 is 15 residues. The V segment lost 4 bases and the J segment 5 bases; nucleotides outside the gene matches: 5. The CDR3 sequence: CASSLRTGGDQPQHF. CDR3 nucleotides: TGTGCCAGCAGCCTGCGGACAGGGGGGGATCAGCCCCAGCATTTT.

The rearrangement joins TRBV7-9 to TRBJ2-1; 7 positions agree with TRBD2. The CDR3 spans 16 residues. Per the germline V gene, CDR1 is SEHNR and CDR2 is FQNEAQ (reference sequence). V lost 5 bases, J lost 0 bases, and 7 bases stayed unmatched. CDR3 region: CASSRGAGPSYNEQFF. CDR3 in DNA: TGTGCCAGCAGCCGAGGAGCGGGGCCCTCCTACAATGAGCAGTTCTTC.

The CDR3 nucleotides read TGTGCCTGGAGTGTACGGGTCCCCGGGGAGCTGTTTTTT. Protein product: CAWSVRVPGELFF. V gene TRBV30 combines with J gene TRBJ2-2; D call uncertain. The CDR3 totals 13 residues. The V end lost 0 bases, the J end lost 6 bases, and 8 bases lay between the germline ends. CDR1 is GTSNPN, CDR2 SVGIG, per germline (reference sequence).

DNA of the CDR3: TGCAGTGCTAGTAACAGGGCCGCAGAGGTGGTGACCCAGTACTTC. It encodes CSASNRAAEVVTQYF. The chain recombines TRBV20-1 with TRBJ2-5; perhaps TRBD1 as D (6 bases). Deletions cut 3 bases from V and 7 bases from J, with 21 bases between. Germline V gene lookup returns CDR1 DFQATT and CDR2 SNEGSKA (reference sequence). CDR3 length: 15 residues.

This chain links TRBV6-5 with TRBJ1-4, with 9 nucleotides matching TRBD1. The CDR3 is made up of 15 amino acids. Trimming removed 6 bases from V and 5 bases from J; junction bases left unmatched: 7. Germline V gene data show CDR1 as MNHEY and CDR2 as SVGAGI. The CDR3 DNA reads TGTGCCAGCAGCGACGCGGGGACAGGGAATGAAAAACTGTTTTTT. Its protein product is CASSDAGTGNEKLFF.

The rearrangement uses TRBV7-8 and TRBJ1-1, with a weak D call TRBD1 (6 bases). The CDR3 extends over 15 amino acids. Per germline, CDR1 SGHVS and CDR2 FQNEAQ. Trimming removed 5 bases from V and 5 bases from J, with 18 bases in between. The DNA for the CDR3 is TGTGCCAGCAGCGCACAAAGGGGGTTCGGTACTGAAGCTTTCTTT. Its translation is CASSAQRGFGTEAFF.

The gene calls are TRBV2 and TRBJ2-7; possibly TRBD2 for D (5 bases). Germline lookup yields CDR1 SNHLY and CDR2 FYNNEI. CDR3 length: 11 amino acids. The V gene lost 3 bases and the J gene lost 11 bases, with 11 bases spanning the gap. CDR3: CASSDAGDEYF. CDR3 DNA: TGTGCCAGCAGTGACGCGGGCGATGAGTACTTC.

The CDR3 is CASSPTPPGGAEAFF. As DNA, the CDR3 is TGTGCCAGTAGTCCAACCCCCCCCGGGGGGGCTGAAGCTTTCTTT. The chain carries TRBV19 and TRBJ1-1, with D tentatively TRBD1 (5 bases). CDR1 is LNHDA and CDR2 is SQIVND in the germline V gene (reference sequence). Trimming left V 5 bases short and J 6 bases short, with 19 bases between. This CDR3 contains 15 residues.

The CDR3 sequence is CASSQGAGYTEAFF. In DNA form, the CDR3 reads TGTGCCAGCAGCCAGGGGGCAGGTTATACTGAAGCTTTCTTT. V usage is TRBV28 and J usage is TRBJ1-1; 8 nucleotides agree with TRBD1. Trimming cost V 6 bases and J 5 bases; bases outside gene matches: 8. This CDR3 region has 14 residues. Germline V gives CDR1 MDHEN, CDR2 SYDVKM.

The chain is built from TRBV7-9 and TRBJ1-2; the D gene is possibly TRBD1 (5 bases). Germline assignment: CDR1 SEHNR and CDR2 FQNEAQ (reference sequence). The length of the CDR3 is 14 residues. Between the trimmed V and J ends, which lost 5 bases and 4 bases, there was a span of 14 bases. This chain's CDR3 is CASSAEGRVYGYTF. CDR3 nucleotide sequence: TGTGCCAGCAGCGCAGAGGGGAGGGTCTATGGCTACACCTTC. Complete variable domain (other parts from reference TRBV7-9 and TRBJ1-2): DTGVSQNPRHKITKRGQNVTFRCDPISEHNRLYWYRQTLGQGPEFLTYFQNEAQLEKSRLLSDRFSAERPKGSFSTLEIQRTEQGDSAMYLCASSAEGRVYGYTFGSGTRLTVV.

The J gene is TRBJ2-3, the V gene TRBV19; weak D call: TRBD1 (6 bases). Germline V CDR1 and CDR2: LNHDA, SQIVND (reference sequence). Between the trimmed V and J ends, which lost 9 bases and 3 bases, there was a span of 16 bases. The CDR3 is 14 residues long. DNA for the CDR3: TGTGCCAGCCAGAGTTTGGGGGCGACAGATACGCAGTATTTT. Translated, it gives CASQSLGATDTQYF.

The V and J genes are TRBV18 and TRBJ2-1; 8 bases are a match to TRBD2. Trimming cost V 2 bases and J 0 bases; bases outside gene matches: 0. Looked up from germline, CDR1 is KGHSH and CDR2 is LQKENI. The CDR3 is made up of 15 amino acids. CDR3 sequence reads: CASSPGTSSYNEQFF. Here the CDR3 DNA reads TGTGCCAGCTCACCAGGGACTAGCTCCTACAATGAGCAGTTCTTC.

As concerns this clone: At one end the junction does not follow the germline gene, possibly because of a read error. This chain connects TRBV7-3 to TRBJ2-1, with D unresolved. The CDR3 covers 13 residues. Germline V lookup: CDR1 SGHTA, CDR2 FQGTGA. CDR3 in DNA: TGTGCCAGCAGCTTAAACTCCCACAATGAGCAGTTCTTC. Translation: CASSLNSHNEQFF.

V usage is TRBV19 and J usage is TRBJ1-1, with TRBD1 as a possible D gene (5 bases). CDR1 is LNHDA, CDR2 SQIVND, per germline (reference sequence). Deletions cut 3 bases from V and 1 base from J, with 18 bases between. This CDR3 region has 17 residues. The CDR3 DNA reads as TGTGCCAGTAGTATTTCTCCAGGGAAAATCGGGAACACTGAAGCTTTCTTT. Protein product: CASSISPGKIGNTEAFF.

This clone was detected a few times. The rearrangement links TRBV19 to TRBJ1-3; no firm D call. This CDR3 comprises 15 residues. The germline CDR1 and CDR2 sequences are LNHDA and SQIVND (reference sequence). The V gene lost 4 bases and the J gene lost 0 bases, with 10 bases spanning the gap. The CDR3 nucleotides are TGTGCCAGTAGTACGAGGAGAAGCTCTGGAAACACCATATATTTT. Translated: CASSTRRSSGNTIYF.